The subject of this entry is one T cell receptor (beta chain). Individuals drawn from 24 US areas were about 18 to 95 years old. The sample originates from a study of blood T cell repertoires in COVID-19. In the study overall: T cells, B-cell-depleted T cells, or PBMCs provided the cDNA or gDNA that served as material.

In the source study's methods: Researchers report that nucleated cell counts were estimated from reference gene primer amplification. Method: immunoSEQ multiplex PCR; TCRdb's copy keeps in-frame clones and lacks some. V and J calls plus clone size are reproduced from that table; the DNA served to infer D and trimming. Of around 450,000 clones listed, nearly 90% were seen once; the top ten hold 1.5% to 2%. The sequence came from a woman between 18 and 29 years old with acute COVID-19. Sequencing input: PBMCs or T cells enriched from blood (not recorded which).

This chain's CDR3 is CASSSTGANQETQYF. The CDR3, as DNA: TGCGCCAGCAGCTCGACTGGCGCCAACCAAGAGACCCAGTACTTC. The chain links TRBV4-1 to TRBJ2-5; D unresolved. V gave up 5 bases and J gave up 0 bases, with 13 bases separating them. This CDR3 contains 15 residues. CDR1 and CDR2 (germline): MGHRA, YSYEKL.